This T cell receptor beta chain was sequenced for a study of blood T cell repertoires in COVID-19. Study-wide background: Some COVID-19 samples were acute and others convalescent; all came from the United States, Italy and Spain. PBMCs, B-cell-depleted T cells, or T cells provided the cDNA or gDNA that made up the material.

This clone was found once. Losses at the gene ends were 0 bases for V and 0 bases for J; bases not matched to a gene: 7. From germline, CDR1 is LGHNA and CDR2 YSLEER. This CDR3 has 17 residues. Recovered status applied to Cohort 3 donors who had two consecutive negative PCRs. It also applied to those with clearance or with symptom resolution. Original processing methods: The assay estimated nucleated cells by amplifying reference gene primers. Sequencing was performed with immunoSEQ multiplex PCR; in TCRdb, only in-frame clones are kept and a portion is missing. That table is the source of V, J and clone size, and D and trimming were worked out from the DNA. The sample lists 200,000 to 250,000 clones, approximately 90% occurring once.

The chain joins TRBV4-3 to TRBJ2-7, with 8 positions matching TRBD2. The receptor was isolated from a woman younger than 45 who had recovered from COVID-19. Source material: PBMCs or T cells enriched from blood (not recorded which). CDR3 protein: CASSQDAPGTSSYEQYF. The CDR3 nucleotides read TGCGCCAGCAGCCAAGATGCCCCCGGGACTAGCTCCTACGAGCAGTACTTC.